The rows below give T cell receptor beta chains drawn from one sample of a study of response to subunit inactivated influenza vaccine. TCRdb re-called the RT-PCR reads with MiXCR, one entry per CDR3 protein. The sample has 860,000 or so distinct CDR3 sequences; approximately 22% are singletons. This sample comprised PBMCs from blood, obtained about 5 days after vaccination. The receptor source for this set is a man between 45 and 60 years old who received an inactivated influenza vaccine. Each CDR3 is given with its conserved first and last residue. A D gene is named only where the DNA matches it firmly. Clone size, where shown, is once, few, many, or a class for clones that have expanded.

V gene	clone size	D gene	J gene	CDR3 protein	CDR3 DNA
TRBV9	-	TRBD2	TRBJ2-1	CASSVGSLAGGWEQFF	TGTGCCAGCAGCGTAGGGAGTCTAGCGGGGGGGTGGGAGCAGTTCTTC
TRBV12-3/TRBV12-4	-	TRBD2	TRBJ2-2	CASSYPRGLAGLTGELFF	TGTGCCAGCAGTTACCCCCGGGGCTTAGCGGGACTAACCGGGGAGCTGTTTTTT
TRBV12-3/TRBV12-4	many	-	TRBJ2-7	CASSLRGEQYF	TGTGCCAGCAGTTTACGCGGCGAGCAGTACTTC
TRBV11-2	-	TRBD2	TRBJ2-5	CASSTGLALQETQYF	TGTGCCAGCAGCACCGGACTAGCCTTACAAGAGACCCAGTACTTC
TRBV9	-	TRBD1	TRBJ2-3	CASSGRDRNTDTQYF	TGTGCCAGCAGCGGCCGGGACAGAAACACAGATACGCAGTATTTT
TRBV28	few	-	TRBJ1-2	CASSKQGRYGYTF	TGTGCCAGCAGTAAACAGGGCCGCTATGGCTACACCTTC
TRBV27	-	-	TRBJ2-3	CASNRRFRTDTQYF	TGTGCCTCGAATCGGCGTTTCAGGACAGATACGCAGTATTTT
TRBV5-6	few	-	TRBJ2-3	CASSPTASVTDTQYF	TGTGCCAGCAGTCCAACGGCGTCGGTCACAGATACGCAGTATTTT
TRBV5-1	many	-	TRBJ2-5	CASSLTGTNQETQYF	TGCGCCAGCAGCTTAACGGGAACAAACCAAGAGACCCAGTACTTC
TRBV6-1	-	-	TRBJ1-1	CASSTGRVTEAFF	TGTGCCAGCAGTACAGGACGGGTTACTGAAGCTTTCTTT
TRBV20-1	-	-	TRBJ2-7	CSAKAGGGTLYEQYF	TGCAGTGCTAAAGCTGGGGGGGGGACACTCTACGAGCAGTACTTC
TRBV10-3	-	-	TRBJ2-2	CAISDRVTGELFF	TGTGCCATCAGTGACAGAGTCACCGGGGAGCTGTTTTTT
TRBV20-1	few	-	TRBJ1-1	CSARSGSGEAFF	TGCAGTGCTAGATCCGGCTCCGGTGAAGCTTTCTTT
TRBV5-5	-	-	TRBJ2-7	CASSLEFQVTYEQYF	TGTGCCAGCAGCTTGGAGTTTCAGGTCACCTACGAGCAGTACTTC
TRBV29-1	few	TRBD2	TRBJ2-3	CSVIGGRATDTQYF	TGCAGCGTTATTGGCGGGAGAGCCACAGATACGCAGTATTTT
TRBV20-1	few	-	TRBJ2-2	CSARWGAGNTGELFF	TGCAGTGCTAGATGGGGAGCGGGGAACACCGGGGAGCTGTTTTTT
TRBV7-3	-	TRBD2	TRBJ2-2	CASSLTGGLVSFPGELFF	TGTGCCAGCAGCTTAACAGGGGGACTAGTAAGTTTCCCCGGGGAGCTGTTTTTT
TRBV29-1	few	-	TRBJ2-1	CSVEGQRVTYNEQFF	TGCAGCGTTGAGGGGCAGCGGGTCACCTACAATGAGCAGTTCTTC
TRBV5-1	-	-	TRBJ2-3	CASSLNVSPPDTQYF	TGCGCCAGCAGCTTAAACGTGAGCCCGCCAGATACGCAGTATTTT
TRBV4-1	-	-	TRBJ2-2	CASSRGTHTGELFF	TGCGCCAGCAGCCGCGGGACACACACCGGGGAGCTGTTTTTT
TRBV20-1	few	TRBD2	TRBJ2-7	CSARGGRDSREQYF	TGCAGTGCTAGGGGCGGGAGAGACTCTCGAGAGCAGTACTTC
TRBV5-1	-	-	TRBJ2-4	CASSLRAGKNIQYF	TGCGCCAGCAGCTTGCGGGCAGGGAAAAACATTCAGTACTTC
TRBV20-1	few	-	TRBJ2-3	CSAPLFEAVGTDTQYF	TGCAGTGCACCTCTGTTTGAGGCAGTCGGGACAGATACGCAGTATTTT
TRBV5-1	-	TRBD1	TRBJ2-7	CASSLDGDRAYEQYF	TGCGCCAGCAGCTTGGACGGGGACAGGGCCTACGAGCAGTACTTC
TRBV18	-	TRBD1	TRBJ2-7	CASSPGGQGSYEQYF	TGTGCCAGCTCACCTGGAGGACAGGGGTCCTACGAGCAGTACTTC
TRBV20-1	-	-	TRBJ1-1	CSAVRGTNTEAFF	TGCAGTGCCGTTAGGGGAACGAACACTGAAGCTTTCTTT
TRBV7-2	-	-	TRBJ1-5	CASSLAGAFNPPQHF	TGTGCCAGCAGCTTAGCAGGGGCGTTCAATCCGCCCCAGCATTTT
TRBV29-1	few	-	TRBJ2-2	CSIVYTNTGELFF	TGCAGCATTGTATATACGAACACCGGGGAGCTGTTTTTT
TRBV4-3	-	-	TRBJ2-7	CASSQGWRQGNYEQYF	TGCGCCAGCAGCCAAGGTTGGCGGCAGGGGAACTACGAGCAGTACTTC
TRBV6-4	-	TRBD1	TRBJ1-5	CASSDRSDRGPLSNQPQHF	TGTGCCAGCAGCGACCGGTCGGACAGGGGACCCTTGAGCAATCAGCCCCAGCATTTT
TRBV4-3	few	TRBD1	TRBJ2-7	CASSLSDRGSYEQYF	TGCGCCAGCAGCCTATCGGACAGGGGGTCCTACGAGCAGTACTTC
TRBV14	-	-	TRBJ2-7	CASSQDLRGEQYF	TGTGCCAGCAGCCAAGATTTACGGGGCGAGCAGTACTTC
TRBV6-1	few	TRBD1	TRBJ1-6	CASSPRDSDNSPLHF	TGTGCCAGCAGTCCCCGGGACAGCGATAATTCACCCCTCCACTTT
TRBV9	-	-	TRBJ2-6	CASSASRGAGANVLTF	TGTGCCAGCAGCGCTTCGAGGGGTGCTGGGGCCAACGTCCTGACTTTC
TRBV5-1	-	TRBD1	TRBJ2-3	CASGLRTGGSDTQYF	TGCGCCAGCGGGCTACGGACAGGGGGATCAGATACGCAGTATTTT
TRBV24-1	few	-	TRBJ2-2	CATSGSDRYTGELFF	TGTGCCACCAGTGGTTCGGACAGATACACCGGGGAGCTGTTTTTT
TRBV6-2/TRBV6-3	few	-	TRBJ2-1	CASSYFYGRGDEQFF	TGTGCCAGCAGTTACTTTTACGGGAGAGGGGATGAGCAGTTCTTC
TRBV10-3	-	TRBD1	TRBJ1-5	CAISPRGQGNQPQHF	TGTGCCATCAGTCCCAGGGGGCAAGGCAATCAGCCCCAGCATTTT
TRBV5-5	few	TRBD1	TRBJ2-5	CASSRSPGQGYLTQYF	TGTGCCAGCAGCAGGTCTCCGGGACAGGGTTATTTGACCCAGTACTTC
TRBV27	-	-	TRBJ2-7	CASSPHTGTNPYEQYF	TGTGCCAGCAGTCCCCATACAGGGACAAACCCCTACGAGCAGTACTTC
TRBV12-3/TRBV12-4	-	TRBD1	TRBJ2-2	CASYRGPNTGELFF	TGTGCCTCATACAGGGGACCGAACACCGGGGAGCTGTTTTTT
TRBV6-2/TRBV6-3	few	-	TRBJ2-7	CASSYTLGRESEQYF	TGTGCCAGCAGTTACACTCTTGGAAGGGAGAGCGAGCAGTACTTC
TRBV19	-	TRBD1	TRBJ2-2	CASSDRGNTGELFF	TGCGCCAGCAGCGACAGGGGCAACACCGGGGAGCTGTTTTTT
TRBV5-1	few	TRBD1	TRBJ1-2	CASSLGPGGSGYTF	TGCGCCAGCAGCTTGGGTCCAGGGGGCTCTGGCTACACCTTC
TRBV29-1	-	TRBD1	TRBJ2-2	CSVLGGLHTGELFF	TGCAGCGTTTTAGGGGGCCTACACACCGGGGAGCTGTTTTTT